This T cell receptor (beta chain) was identified during a study of human T cells and chemical hapten exposure. Turning to the study itself: The study enrolled mostly female patients with alopecia areata, totalis or universalis.

This clonotype was seen ten or more times. Its specificity is unknown. The time point: patch test 2, 6 weeks after DPC sensitization. Treatment in this sample: therapeutic diphenylcyclopropenone sensitization with weekly scalp DPC. The authors' total RNA extraction used unfractionated whole blood. Study findings and constraints: Positive correlation was observed between PT1 expanded TCR counts and patch test score.

The library tagged individual cDNA molecules with unique molecular identifiers. From the RACE reads, TCRdb called clonotypes with MiXCR, one entry per CDR3 protein. Of hundreds of thousands of distinct CDR3 sequences in the sample, more than 5% were seen once. Sample: whole blood, taken in connection with sensitization to the hapten diphenylcyclopropenone (DPC). The receptor comes from a woman aged 18-29 years with alopecia areata. Some clones in this sample may be carry-over from other donors' samples.

The chain's CDR3 is CASSSFGRGQRNQPQHF. As DNA, the CDR3 is TGTGCCAGCAGCTCGTTTGGCAGGGGGCAGAGGAATCAGCCCCAGCATTTT. The chain employs TRBV7-8 and TRBJ1-5; 8 bases match TRBD1. Germline V gene data show CDR1 as SGHVS and CDR2 as FQNEAQ. The CDR3 spans 17 residues. V dropped 4 bases and J dropped 4; count of bases not matched to a gene: 12.